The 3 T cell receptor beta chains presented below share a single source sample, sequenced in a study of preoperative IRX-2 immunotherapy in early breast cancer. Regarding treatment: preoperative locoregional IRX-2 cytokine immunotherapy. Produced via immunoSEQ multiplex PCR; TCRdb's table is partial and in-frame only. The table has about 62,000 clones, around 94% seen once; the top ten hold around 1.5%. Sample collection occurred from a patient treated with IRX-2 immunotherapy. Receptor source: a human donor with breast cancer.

In nucleotides, the CDR3 is TGTGCCAGCAGTCCAAGCGGGACAGTGGCAGATACGCAGTATTTT. Its translation is CASSPSGTVADTQYF. This chain joins TRBV27 and TRBJ2-3; D tentatively fits TRBD1 or TRBD2 (7 bases each). The CDR3 consists of 15 residues. Per germline, CDR1 MNHEY and CDR2 SMNVEV (reference sequence). Trimming took 5 bases from V and 4 from J, leaving 16 bases between them.

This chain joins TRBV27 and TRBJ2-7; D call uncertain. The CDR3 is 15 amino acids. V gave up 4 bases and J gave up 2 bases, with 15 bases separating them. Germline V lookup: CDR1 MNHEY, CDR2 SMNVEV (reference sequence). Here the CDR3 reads CASSSNALYPYEQYF. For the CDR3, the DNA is TGTGCCAGCAGTTCCAACGCGCTCTACCCCTACGAGCAGTACTTC.

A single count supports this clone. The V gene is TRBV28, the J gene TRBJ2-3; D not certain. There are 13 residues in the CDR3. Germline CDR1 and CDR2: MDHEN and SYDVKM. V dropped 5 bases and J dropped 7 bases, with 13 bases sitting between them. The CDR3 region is CASSPPMKHTQYF. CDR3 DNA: TGTGCCAGCAGTCCCCCAATGAAGCATACGCAGTATTTT. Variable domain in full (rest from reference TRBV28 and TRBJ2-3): DVKVTQSSRYLVKRTGEKVFLECVQDMDHENMFWYRQDPGLGLRLIYFSYDVKMKEKGDIPEGYSVSREKKERFSLILESASTNQTSMYLCASSPPMKHTQYFGPGTRLTVL.